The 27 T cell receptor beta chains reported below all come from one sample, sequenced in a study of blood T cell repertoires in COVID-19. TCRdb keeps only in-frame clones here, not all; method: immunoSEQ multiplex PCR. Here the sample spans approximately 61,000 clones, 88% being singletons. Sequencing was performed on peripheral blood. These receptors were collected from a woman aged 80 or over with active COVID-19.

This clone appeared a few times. CDR3 nucleotides: TGTGCCAGCAGCCCCTGGGACAGAAACAATGAGCAGTTCTTC. It codes for CASSPWDRNNEQFF. J is TRBJ2-1 and V is TRBV9; the match to TRBD1 covers 7 bases. V lost 4 bases and J lost 5; bases outside the gene matches: 6. The CDR3 length is 14 residues. Germline V gives CDR1 SGDLS, CDR2 YYNGEE.

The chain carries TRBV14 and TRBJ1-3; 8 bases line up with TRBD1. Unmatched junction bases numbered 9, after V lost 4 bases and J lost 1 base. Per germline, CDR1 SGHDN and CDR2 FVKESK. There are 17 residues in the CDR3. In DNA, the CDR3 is TGTGCCAGCAGCCCGCGGCAGGGGGCTAAGTCTGGAAACACCATATATTTT. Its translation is CASSPRQGAKSGNTIYF.

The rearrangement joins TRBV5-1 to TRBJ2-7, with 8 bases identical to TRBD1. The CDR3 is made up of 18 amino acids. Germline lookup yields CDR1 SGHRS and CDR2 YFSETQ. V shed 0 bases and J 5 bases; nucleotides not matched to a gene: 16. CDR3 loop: CASSLGNHAGGTWNEQYF. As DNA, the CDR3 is TGCGCCAGCAGCTTGGGAAACCATGCAGGGGGCACGTGGAACGAGCAGTACTTC. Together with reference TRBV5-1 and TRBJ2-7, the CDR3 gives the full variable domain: KAGVTQTPRYLIKTRGQQVTLSCSPISGHRSVSWYQQTPGQGLQFLFEYFSETQRNKGNFPGRFSGRQFSNSRSEMNVSTLELGDSALYLCASSLGNHAGGTWNEQYFGPGTRLTVT.

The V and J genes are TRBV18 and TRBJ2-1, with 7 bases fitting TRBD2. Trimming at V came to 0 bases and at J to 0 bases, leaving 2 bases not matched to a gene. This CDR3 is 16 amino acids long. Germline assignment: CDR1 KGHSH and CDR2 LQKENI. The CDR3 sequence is CASSPPWGGSYNEQFF. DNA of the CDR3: TGTGCCAGCTCACCACCCTGGGGGGGCTCCTACAATGAGCAGTTCTTC.

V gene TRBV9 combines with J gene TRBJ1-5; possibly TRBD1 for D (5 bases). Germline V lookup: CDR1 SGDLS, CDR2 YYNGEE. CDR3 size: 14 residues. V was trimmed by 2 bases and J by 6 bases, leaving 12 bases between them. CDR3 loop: CASSVEGRGQPQHF. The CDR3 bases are TGTGCCAGCAGCGTTGAGGGGAGGGGTCAGCCCCAGCATTTT. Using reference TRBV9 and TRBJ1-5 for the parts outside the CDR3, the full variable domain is DSGVTQTPKHLITATGQRVTLRCSPRSGDLSVYWYQQSLDQGLQFLIQYYNGEERAKGNILERFSAQQFPDLHSELNLSSLELGDSALYFCASSVEGRGQPQHFGDGTRLSIL.

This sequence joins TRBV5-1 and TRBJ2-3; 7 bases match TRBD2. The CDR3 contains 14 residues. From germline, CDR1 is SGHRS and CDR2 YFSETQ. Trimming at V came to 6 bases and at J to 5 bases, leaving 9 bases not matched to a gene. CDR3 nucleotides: TGCGCCAGCAAACTCAGCGGGATAGGAGATACGCAGTATTTT. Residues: CASKLSGIGDTQYF.

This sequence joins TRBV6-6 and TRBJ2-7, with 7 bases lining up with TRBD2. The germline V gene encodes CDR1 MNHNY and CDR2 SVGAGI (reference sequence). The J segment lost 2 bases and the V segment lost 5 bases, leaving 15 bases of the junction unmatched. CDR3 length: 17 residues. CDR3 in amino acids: CASSPRSFGGRAYEQYF. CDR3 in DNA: TGTGCCAGCAGTCCCCGTTCGTTCGGGGGGAGGGCCTACGAGCAGTACTTC.

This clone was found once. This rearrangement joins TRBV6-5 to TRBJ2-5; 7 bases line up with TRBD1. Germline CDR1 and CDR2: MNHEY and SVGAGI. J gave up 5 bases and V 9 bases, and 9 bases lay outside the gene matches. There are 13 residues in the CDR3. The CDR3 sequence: CASLARGHETQYF. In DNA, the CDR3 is TGTGCCAGTCTTGCAAGGGGGCATGAGACCCAGTACTTC.

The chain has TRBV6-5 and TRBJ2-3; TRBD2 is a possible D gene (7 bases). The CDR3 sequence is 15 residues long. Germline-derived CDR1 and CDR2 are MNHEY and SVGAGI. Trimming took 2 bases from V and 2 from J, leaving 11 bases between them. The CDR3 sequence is CASSYRGADTDTQYF. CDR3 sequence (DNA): TGTGCCAGCAGTTACCGGGGGGCCGACACAGATACGCAGTATTTT.

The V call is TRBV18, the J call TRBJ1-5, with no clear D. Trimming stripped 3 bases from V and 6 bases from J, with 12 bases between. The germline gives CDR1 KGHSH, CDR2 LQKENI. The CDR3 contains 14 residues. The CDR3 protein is CASSPGAGGQPQHF. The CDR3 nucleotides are TGTGCCAGCTCACCCGGCGCCGGCGGTCAGCCCCAGCATTTT.

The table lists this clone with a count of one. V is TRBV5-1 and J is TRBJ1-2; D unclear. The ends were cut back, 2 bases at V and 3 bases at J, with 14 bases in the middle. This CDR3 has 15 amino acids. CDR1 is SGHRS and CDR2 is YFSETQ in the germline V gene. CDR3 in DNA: TGCGCCAGCAGCTTAAGATCCGGTACGGACTATGGCTACACCTTC. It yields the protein CASSLRSGTDYGYTF.

The CDR3 protein is CASSPPLAGDGSDTQYF. The CDR3 nucleotides are TGCGCCAGCAGCCCCCCCCTAGCGGGGGATGGTTCAGATACGCAGTATTTT. The rearrangement links TRBV4-1 to TRBJ2-3; 10 nucleotides match TRBD2. Germline loops: CDR1 MGHRA, CDR2 YSYEKL. V lost 4 bases to trimming and J lost 4 bases; unmatched junction nucleotides: 11. CDR3 size: 17 residues.

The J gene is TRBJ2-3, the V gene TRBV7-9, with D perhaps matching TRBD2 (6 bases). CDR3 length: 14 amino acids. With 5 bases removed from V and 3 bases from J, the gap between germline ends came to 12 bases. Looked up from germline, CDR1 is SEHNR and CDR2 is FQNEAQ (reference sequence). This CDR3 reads CASSPWGVTDTQYF. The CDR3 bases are TGTGCCAGCAGCCCATGGGGGGTTACAGATACGCAGTATTTT.

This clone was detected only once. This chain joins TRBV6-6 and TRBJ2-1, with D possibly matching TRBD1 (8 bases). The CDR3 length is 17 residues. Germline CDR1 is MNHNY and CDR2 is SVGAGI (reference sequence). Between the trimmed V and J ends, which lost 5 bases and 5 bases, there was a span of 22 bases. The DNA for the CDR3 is TGTGCCAGCAGTCCTGGGGGGGTCAGGGGGCGCAACAATGAGCAGTTCTTC. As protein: CASSPGGVRGRNNEQFF.

CDR3 region: CATSRSGGPGNEQFF. The CDR3 DNA is TGTGCCACAAGTCGAAGCGGGGGGCCGGGCAATGAGCAGTTCTTC. The chain carries TRBV2 and TRBJ2-1, with 9 bases lining up with TRBD2. Germline V gene data show CDR1 as SNHLY and CDR2 as FYNNEI. The CDR3 has 15 amino acids. The ends lost 10 bases at V and 6 bases at J; junction bases unmatched: 13.

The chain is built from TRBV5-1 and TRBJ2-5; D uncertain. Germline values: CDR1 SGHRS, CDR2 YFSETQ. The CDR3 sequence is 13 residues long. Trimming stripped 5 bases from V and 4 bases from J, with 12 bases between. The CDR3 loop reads CASSLTLLETQYF. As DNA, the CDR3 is TGCGCCAGCAGTTTGACTCTACTAGAGACCCAGTACTTC.

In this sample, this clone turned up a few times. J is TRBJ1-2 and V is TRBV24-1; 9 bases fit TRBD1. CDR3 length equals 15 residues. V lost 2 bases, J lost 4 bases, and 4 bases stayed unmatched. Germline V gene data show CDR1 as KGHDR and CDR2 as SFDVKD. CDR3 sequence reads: CATSDSGQGGYGYTF. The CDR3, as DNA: TGTGCCACCAGTGATTCGGGACAGGGTGGCTATGGCTACACCTTC.

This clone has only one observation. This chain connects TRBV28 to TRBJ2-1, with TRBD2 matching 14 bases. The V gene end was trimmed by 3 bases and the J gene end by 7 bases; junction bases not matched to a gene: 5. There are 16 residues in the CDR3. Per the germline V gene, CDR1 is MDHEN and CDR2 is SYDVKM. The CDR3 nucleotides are TGTGCCAGCAGTTTGAGGACTAGCGGGGGGAGGAATGAGCAGTTCTTC. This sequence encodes CASSLRTSGGRNEQFF. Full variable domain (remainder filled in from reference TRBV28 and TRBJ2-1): DVKVTQSSRYLVKRTGEKVFLECVQDMDHENMFWYRQDPGLGLRLIYFSYDVKMKEKGDIPEGYSVSREKKERFSLILESASTNQTSMYLCASSLRTSGGRNEQFFGPGTRLTVL.

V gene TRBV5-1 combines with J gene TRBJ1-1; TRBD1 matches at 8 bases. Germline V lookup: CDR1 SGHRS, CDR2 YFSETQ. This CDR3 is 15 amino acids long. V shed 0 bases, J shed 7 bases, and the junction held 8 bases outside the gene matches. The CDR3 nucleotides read TGCGCCAGCAGCTTGGGACAGGGGCACCCTGGTGAAGCTTTCTTT. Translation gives CASSLGQGHPGEAFF. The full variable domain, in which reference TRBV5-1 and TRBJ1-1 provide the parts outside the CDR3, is KAGVTQTPRYLIKTRGQQVTLSCSPISGHRSVSWYQQTPGQGLQFLFEYFSETQRNKGNFPGRFSGRQFSNSRSEMNVSTLELGDSALYLCASSLGQGHPGEAFFGQGTRLTVV.

The CDR3 protein is CASSRGQGADTQYF. In nucleotides, the CDR3 is TGTGCCAGCAGTCGTGGACAGGGGGCAGATACGCAGTATTTT. The chain recombines TRBV7-8 with TRBJ2-3, with TRBD1 matching 10 bases. The CDR3 consists of 14 residues. The germline gives CDR1 SGHVS, CDR2 FQNEAQ. The V segment lost 6 bases and the J segment 4 bases; nucleotides outside the gene matches: 4.

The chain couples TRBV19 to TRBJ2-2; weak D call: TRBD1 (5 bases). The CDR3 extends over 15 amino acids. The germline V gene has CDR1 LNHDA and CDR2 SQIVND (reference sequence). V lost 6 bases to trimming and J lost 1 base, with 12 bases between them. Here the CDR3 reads CASREWGGNTGELFF. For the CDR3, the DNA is TGTGCCAGTAGAGAATGGGGCGGGAACACCGGGGAGCTGTTTTTT.

The DNA for the CDR3 is TGTGCCAGCAGTTCATTTGCCGGGCCGGGGGCTTTCTTT. Translating it yields CASSSFAGPGAFF. V is TRBV28 and J is TRBJ1-1; no reliable D call. This CDR3 comprises 13 residues. The V gene's germline CDR1 is MDHEN and CDR2 SYDVKM. Trimming took 4 bases from V and 11 from J, leaving 17 bases between them. Using reference TRBV28 and TRBJ1-1 for the parts outside the CDR3, the full variable domain is DVKVTQSSRYLVKRTGEKVFLECVQDMDHENMFWYRQDPGLGLRLIYFSYDVKMKEKGDIPEGYSVSREKKERFSLILESASTNQTSMYLCASSSFAGPGAFFGQGTRLTVV.

The CDR3 nucleotides read TGTGCCAGCTCACCCCTACAGGGGGCATCGAATGAAGCTTTCTTT. It is translated as CASSPLQGASNEAFF. J is TRBJ1-1 and V is TRBV18; TRBD1 matches 9 bases. The junction had 9 bases not matched to a gene; V was cut back by 3 bases and J by 7 bases. Germline-derived CDR1 and CDR2 are KGHSH and LQKENI. The CDR3 loop spans 15 amino acids.

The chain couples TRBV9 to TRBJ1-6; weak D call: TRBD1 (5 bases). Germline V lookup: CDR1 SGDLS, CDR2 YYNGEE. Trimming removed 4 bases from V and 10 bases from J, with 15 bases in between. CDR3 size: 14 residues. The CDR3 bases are TGTGCCAGCAGCCCCCGGGGGGGTGAATCACCCCTCCACTTT. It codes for CASSPRGGESPLHF.

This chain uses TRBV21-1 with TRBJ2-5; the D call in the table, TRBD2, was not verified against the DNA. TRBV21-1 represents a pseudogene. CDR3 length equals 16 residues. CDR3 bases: TGTGCCAGCAGCAACGATAGGCCCCTGGAAGCGGAGACCCAGTACTTC. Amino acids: CASSNDRPLEAETQYF.

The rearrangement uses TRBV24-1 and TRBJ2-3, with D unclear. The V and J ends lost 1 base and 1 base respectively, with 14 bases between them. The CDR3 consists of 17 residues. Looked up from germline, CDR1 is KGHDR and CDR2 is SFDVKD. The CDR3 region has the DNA TGTGCCACCAGTGATTTTCTAGAAACCGAGGGCACAGATACGCAGTATTTT. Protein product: CATSDFLETEGTDTQYF.

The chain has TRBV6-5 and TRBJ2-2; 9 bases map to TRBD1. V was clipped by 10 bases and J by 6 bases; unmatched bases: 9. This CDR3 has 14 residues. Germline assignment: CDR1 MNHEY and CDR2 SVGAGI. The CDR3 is CATSDRGSAGELFF. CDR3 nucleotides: TGTGCCACCTCGGACAGGGGATCGGCCGGGGAGCTGTTTTTT.